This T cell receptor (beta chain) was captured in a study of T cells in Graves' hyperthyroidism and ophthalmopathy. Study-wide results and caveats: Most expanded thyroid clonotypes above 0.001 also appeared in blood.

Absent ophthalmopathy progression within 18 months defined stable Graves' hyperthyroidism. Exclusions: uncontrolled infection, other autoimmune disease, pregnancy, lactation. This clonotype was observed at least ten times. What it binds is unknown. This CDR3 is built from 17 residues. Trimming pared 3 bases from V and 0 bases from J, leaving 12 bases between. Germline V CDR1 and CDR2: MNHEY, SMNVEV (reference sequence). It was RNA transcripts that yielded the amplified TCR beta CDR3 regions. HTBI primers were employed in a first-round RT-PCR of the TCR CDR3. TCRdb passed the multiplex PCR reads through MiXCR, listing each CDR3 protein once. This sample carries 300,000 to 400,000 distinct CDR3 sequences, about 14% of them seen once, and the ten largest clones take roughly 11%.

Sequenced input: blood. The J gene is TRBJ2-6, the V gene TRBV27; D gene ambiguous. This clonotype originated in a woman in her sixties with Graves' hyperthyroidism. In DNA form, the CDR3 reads TGTGCCAGCAGTTTGTGGGATGGCTTCTCTGGGGCCAACGTCCTGACTTTC. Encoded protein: CASSLWDGFSGANVLTF.